This TCR beta chain was recovered during a study of T cell responses to AZD1222 COVID-19 vaccine. Findings and limits, study-wide: Among those given AZD1222, only 6 or 7 were seropositive at baseline. Vaccination with two AZD1222 doses was followed by a rise in Spike-specific TCR breadth and depth. Unmutated regions of variants are reportedly targeted by nearly half of spike-specific TCRs. There were vaccine-associated CD4 TCRs across spike, dominant at 160-218 and 743-854.

This CDR3 has 15 amino acids. CDR1 is SGDLS, CDR2 YYNGEE, per germline. V lost 0 bases and J 4 bases, leaving 13 bases between the germline ends. In the case of this clone: Its specificity is unknown.

Libraries were prepared by immunoSEQ multiplex PCR; TCRdb keeps only in-frame clonotypes and omits some of them. The sample records roughly 180,000 clones, about 86% being singletons. This sample comprised peripheral blood, obtained on day 0 of AZD1222 vaccination. This clonotype was sampled from an adult in good health. This rearrangement joins TRBV9 to TRBJ1-2; TRBD1 might be the D (6 bases). The CDR3, as DNA: TGTGCCAGCAGCGTAGCTAGGACAGATGTCTATGGCTACACCTTC. The encoded protein is CASSVARTDVYGYTF.